This is a list of T cell receptor beta chains from one sample in a study of T cell repertoires in cytomegalovirus infection. TCRdb reprocessed the reads with MiXCR, giving one entry per CDR3 protein. The sample has approximately 500,000 distinct CDR3 sequences, approximately 10% seen once. Sequenced: PBMCs. The receptors were sampled from a human donor in good health (CMV status not recorded). Some clones in this sample may be carry-over from other donors' samples. CDR3s include the opening cysteine and the closing phenylalanine or tryptophan. The D gene is left open where the match is weak. Not all rows give a size; the values are once, few, many and, for expanded clones, a class.

cdr3_aa: CASSSYGTSGGADTQYF
cdr3_nt: TGTGCCAGCAGCTCCTACGGGACTAGCGGGGGTGCAGATACGCAGTATTTT
j_call: TRBJ2-3
d_call: TRBD2
clone_size: many
v_call: TRBV11-2

cdr3_aa: CASSFSQGMDEQFF
cdr3_nt: TGTGCCAGCAGCTTTTCCCAGGGTATGGATGAGCAGTTCTTC
j_call: TRBJ2-1
d_call: .
clone_size: many
v_call: TRBV7-8

cdr3_aa: CASSFGPTSGNTIYF
cdr3_nt: TGTGCCAGCAGCTTCGGACCGACCTCTGGAAACACCATATATTTT
j_call: TRBJ1-3
d_call: .
clone_size: many
v_call: TRBV7-6

cdr3_aa: CSARDVTSDTDTQYF
cdr3_nt: TGCAGTGCTAGAGATGTGACTAGCGACACAGATACGCAGTATTTT
j_call: TRBJ2-3
d_call: TRBD2
clone_size: .
v_call: TRBV20-1

cdr3_aa: CASSVGLGPSYEQYF
cdr3_nt: TGTGCCAGCAGCGTAGGCCTTGGGCCCTCCTACGAGCAGTACTTC
j_call: TRBJ2-7
d_call: .
clone_size: many
v_call: TRBV7-9

cdr3_aa: CASSLGGGWNTEAFF
cdr3_nt: TGTGCCAGCAGCTTAGGGGGCGGCTGGAACACTGAAGCTTTCTTT
j_call: TRBJ1-1
d_call: .
clone_size: many
v_call: TRBV7-2

cdr3_aa: CASSFWANRGQGAKNIQYF
cdr3_nt: TGTGCCAGCAGTTTTTGGGCGAACAGGGGACAAGGAGCCAAAAACATTCAGTACTTC
j_call: TRBJ2-4
d_call: TRBD1
clone_size: many
v_call: TRBV28

cdr3_aa: CASSPTGVRDSPLHF
cdr3_nt: TGTGCCAGCTCACCTACAGGGGTCAGGGATTCACCCCTCCACTTT
j_call: TRBJ1-6
d_call: TRBD1
clone_size: many
v_call: TRBV18

cdr3_aa: CASSILLSSYNEQFF
cdr3_nt: TGTGCCAGTAGTATCCTGTTGAGCTCCTACAATGAGCAGTTCTTC
j_call: TRBJ2-1
d_call: .
clone_size: many
v_call: TRBV19

cdr3_aa: CATSVDRGRGDTGELFF
cdr3_nt: TGTGCCACCAGCGTCGACAGAGGGAGGGGGGACACCGGGGAGCTGTTTTTT
j_call: TRBJ2-2
d_call: .
clone_size: .
v_call: TRBV15

cdr3_aa: CSARVEWGGTGGYEQYF
cdr3_nt: TGCAGTGCTAGAGTAGAGTGGGGGGGGACAGGGGGTTACGAGCAGTACTTC
j_call: TRBJ2-7
d_call: TRBD1
clone_size: many
v_call: TRBV20-1

cdr3_aa: CASSLGLEGAYNEQFF
cdr3_nt: TGTGCCAGCAGCTTAGGTTTGGAGGGGGCCTACAATGAGCAGTTCTTC
j_call: TRBJ2-1
d_call: .
clone_size: many
v_call: TRBV7-6

cdr3_aa: CASSSETGVLRRPQHF
cdr3_nt: TGTGCCAGCAGTTCCGAGACAGGAGTCCTAAGACGGCCCCAGCATTTT
j_call: TRBJ1-5
d_call: .
clone_size: .
v_call: TRBV12-3/TRBV12-4

cdr3_aa: CSATRGQDEAFF
cdr3_nt: TGCAGTGCTACCCGAGGGCAAGATGAAGCTTTCTTT
j_call: TRBJ1-1
d_call: .
clone_size: many
v_call: TRBV20-1

cdr3_aa: CASSTSPDRGPSQPQHF
cdr3_nt: TGTGCCAGCAGCACCAGTCCGGACAGGGGACCGAGTCAGCCCCAGCATTTT
j_call: TRBJ1-5
d_call: TRBD1
clone_size: many
v_call: TRBV7-8

cdr3_aa: CASSGLAGGRETQYF
cdr3_nt: TGTGCCAGCAGTGGACTAGCGGGGGGGAGGGAGACCCAGTACTTC
j_call: TRBJ2-5
d_call: TRBD2
clone_size: many
v_call: TRBV6-1

cdr3_aa: CAISEGQNRDYEQYF
cdr3_nt: TGTGCCATCAGTGAGGGACAGAACAGAGACTACGAGCAGTACTTC
j_call: TRBJ2-7
d_call: .
clone_size: few
v_call: TRBV10-3

cdr3_aa: CASSPGTYTQETQYF
cdr3_nt: TGTGCCAGCTCCCCCGGGACATACACCCAAGAGACCCAGTACTTC
j_call: TRBJ2-5
d_call: .
clone_size: .
v_call: TRBV18

cdr3_aa: CASSLAGAFNTEAFF
cdr3_nt: TGTGCCAGCAGCTTGGCCGGGGCCTTTAACACTGAAGCTTTCTTT
j_call: TRBJ1-1
d_call: .
clone_size: many
v_call: TRBV11-2

cdr3_aa: CASSLMDVSTEAFF
cdr3_nt: TGCGCCAGCAGCCTCATGGACGTTTCCACTGAAGCTTTCTTT
j_call: TRBJ1-1
d_call: .
clone_size: many
v_call: TRBV4-1

cdr3_aa: CASSVGDGELFF
cdr3_nt: TGTGCCAGCAGCGTGGGCGACGGGGAGCTGTTTTTT
j_call: TRBJ2-2
d_call: .
clone_size: few
v_call: TRBV9

cdr3_aa: CASSSRGRGTEAFF
cdr3_nt: TGCGCCAGCAGCTCAAGGGGGCGCGGGACTGAAGCTTTCTTT
j_call: TRBJ1-1
d_call: TRBD1
clone_size: .
v_call: TRBV5-1

cdr3_aa: CASSGRLRGDQETQYF
cdr3_nt: TGTGCCAGCAGCGGCCGATTGAGGGGAGATCAAGAGACCCAGTACTTC
j_call: TRBJ2-5
d_call: .
clone_size: many
v_call: TRBV7-2

cdr3_aa: CSVEDSNGYTF
cdr3_nt: TGCAGCGTTGAAGATTCAAATGGCTACACCTTC
j_call: TRBJ1-2
d_call: .
clone_size: .
v_call: TRBV29-1

cdr3_aa: CASSYSGLAAQETQYF
cdr3_nt: TGTGCCAGCAGTTACTCCGGACTAGCAGCCCAAGAGACCCAGTACTTC
j_call: TRBJ2-5
d_call: TRBD2
clone_size: many
v_call: TRBV6-5

cdr3_aa: CVTLGAGRGTEAFF
cdr3_nt: TGTGTCACCCTCGGAGCAGGCCGCGGGACTGAAGCTTTCTTT
j_call: TRBJ1-1
d_call: .
clone_size: few
v_call: TRBV6-1

cdr3_aa: CATSRVRNSEVTEAFF
cdr3_nt: TGTGCCACCAGCAGAGTGAGGAACTCCGAAGTGACTGAAGCTTTCTTT
j_call: TRBJ1-1
d_call: .
clone_size: many
v_call: TRBV15

cdr3_aa: CASSQDRVYGYTF
cdr3_nt: TGTGCCAGCAGCCAAGACAGGGTCTATGGCTACACCTTC
j_call: TRBJ1-2
d_call: .
clone_size: many
v_call: TRBV3-1

cdr3_aa: CASSSQRNEKLFF
cdr3_nt: TGTGCCAGTAGTTCCCAGAGGAATGAAAAACTGTTTTTT
j_call: TRBJ1-4
d_call: .
clone_size: few
v_call: TRBV19

cdr3_aa: CASSLRGTGTTDTQYF
cdr3_nt: TGTGCCAGCAGCCTGAGAGGGACAGGGACCACAGATACGCAGTATTTT
j_call: TRBJ2-3
d_call: TRBD1
clone_size: few
v_call: TRBV6-5

cdr3_aa: CASSLMGGPTYEQYF
cdr3_nt: TGTGCCAGCAGCCTTATGGGGGGCCCCACCTACGAGCAGTACTTC
j_call: TRBJ2-7
d_call: .
clone_size: many
v_call: TRBV7-6

cdr3_aa: CASSIDSGGRSPLHF
cdr3_nt: TGTGCCAGTAGTATAGATTCAGGGGGCCGTTCACCCCTCCACTTT
j_call: TRBJ1-6
d_call: TRBD1
clone_size: .
v_call: TRBV19

cdr3_aa: CASSLEYPGTNTGELFF
cdr3_nt: TGTGCCAGCAGCTTAGAATATCCAGGGACGAACACCGGGGAGCTGTTTTTT
j_call: TRBJ2-2
d_call: .
clone_size: many
v_call: TRBV7-6

cdr3_aa: CASSPRDLVDEQFF
cdr3_nt: TGTGCCAGCAGCCCCAGGGACTTAGTCGATGAGCAGTTCTTC
j_call: TRBJ2-1
d_call: .
clone_size: .
v_call: TRBV9

cdr3_aa: CASQRRRTDTQYF
cdr3_nt: TGTGCCTCCCAACGTCGGAGGACAGATACGCAGTATTTT
j_call: TRBJ2-3
d_call: .
clone_size: .
v_call: TRBV28

cdr3_aa: CASSFQGNYEQYF
cdr3_nt: TGTGCCAGTAGTTTCCAGGGCAACTACGAGCAGTACTTC
j_call: TRBJ2-7
d_call: .
clone_size: once
v_call: TRBV19

cdr3_aa: CASSYPQDEQFF
cdr3_nt: TGTGCCAGCAGTTATCCTCAGGATGAGCAGTTCTTC
j_call: TRBJ2-1
d_call: .
clone_size: .
v_call: TRBV6-5

cdr3_aa: CASTPRDRLPTDTQYF
cdr3_nt: TGTGCCAGCACCCCCCGGGACAGGCTTCCCACAGATACGCAGTATTTT
j_call: TRBJ2-3
d_call: TRBD1
clone_size: .
v_call: TRBV14

cdr3_aa: CASSLRPGGSSYEQYF
cdr3_nt: TGCGCCAGCAGCTTGAGGCCAGGGGGCTCTTCCTACGAGCAGTACTTC
j_call: TRBJ2-7
d_call: TRBD1
clone_size: .
v_call: TRBV5-1

cdr3_aa: CASSLDALQSPLHF
cdr3_nt: TGTGCCAGCAGCTTGGACGCCTTGCAGTCACCCCTCCACTTT
j_call: TRBJ1-6
d_call: .
clone_size: many
v_call: TRBV7-8

cdr3_aa: CASSESGTGYLF
cdr3_nt: TGTGCCAGCAGCGAATCCGGGACAGGGTACCTTTTT
j_call: TRBJ1-1
d_call: TRBD1
clone_size: few
v_call: TRBV28

cdr3_aa: CASSYGEAYNEQYF
cdr3_nt: TGTGCCAGCAGTTACGGGGAAGCCTATAACGAGCAGTACTTC
j_call: TRBJ2-7
d_call: .
clone_size: many
v_call: TRBV6-5

cdr3_aa: CASSLGEISYNSPLHF
cdr3_nt: TGCGCCAGCAGCTTGGGCGAGATCTCCTATAATTCACCCCTCCACTTT
j_call: TRBJ1-6
d_call: .
clone_size: .
v_call: TRBV5-1

cdr3_aa: CSGGRSGRGYEQYF
cdr3_nt: TGCAGTGGGGGAAGGAGCGGGAGAGGGTACGAGCAGTACTTC
j_call: TRBJ2-7
d_call: TRBD2
clone_size: few
v_call: TRBV20-1